These 11 T cell receptor beta chains share one sample of origin, sequenced in a study of shared clonotypes between healthy human individuals. TCRdb's copy holds only in-frame clones and misses some; the assay was immunoSEQ multiplex PCR. The sample lists some 2.3 million clones, 90% to 95% occurring once. Sequencing was performed on naive CD4+ T cells from PBMCs. Subset of the sample: CD45RA+ positively selected. The receptors were sampled from a man younger than 35 in good health. Some clones in this sample may be carry-over from other donors' samples.

The chain couples TRBV6-4 to TRBJ2-3; D uncertain. CDR3 length equals 14 residues. CDR1 is MRHNA, CDR2 SNTAGT, per germline. Trimming stripped 6 bases from V and 5 bases from J, with 15 bases between. CDR3: CASSDRPGRDTQYF. The CDR3 bases are TGTGCCAGCAGCGACCGGCCGGGTAGAGATACGCAGTATTTT.

The J gene is TRBJ1-1, the V gene TRBV7-9; a possible D gene is TRBD1 (5 bases). CDR1 SEHNR and CDR2 FQNEAQ come from the germline V gene (reference sequence). There are 14 residues in the CDR3. V dropped 1 base and J dropped 4 bases, with 10 bases sitting between them. The CDR3 DNA reads TGTGCCAGCAGCTTAGTTGAGGGGTTCACTGAAGCTTTCTTT. Translation gives CASSLVEGFTEAFF.

The sample holds a few counts of this clone. This specimen includes other DNA sequences encoding the same CDR3. The chain combines TRBV2 with TRBJ1-2; no reliable D call. With 6 bases removed from V and 2 bases from J, the gap between germline ends came to 7 bases. Germline V lookup: CDR1 SNHLY, CDR2 FYNNEI. The CDR3 has 12 amino acids. DNA of the CDR3: TGTGCCAGCAGCAGTGAGAACTATGGCTACACCTTC. Residues: CASSSENYGYTF.

Concerning this clone: This same CDR3 is encoded by further DNA sequences in the sample. The chain combines TRBV6-1 with TRBJ1-3, with 10 bases that match TRBD1. V gave up 6 bases and J gave up 2 bases; unmatched junction bases: 4. The CDR3 totals 15 residues. CDR1 MNHNS and CDR2 SASEGT come from the germline V gene. The CDR3 nucleotides read TGTGCCAGCAGCCTGGACAGGGGGACTGGAAACACCATATATTTT. As protein: CASSLDRGTGNTIYF.

J is TRBJ2-2 and V is TRBV5-1, with 9 bases matching TRBD2. CDR3 length: 16 residues. Germline V gene lookup returns CDR1 SGHRS and CDR2 YFSETQ. The trim removed 2 bases at V and 5 bases at J, leaving 7 bases unmatched. The CDR3 spells CASSFLAGERTGELFF. CDR3 sequence (DNA): TGCGCCAGCAGCTTTTTAGCGGGAGAACGGACCGGGGAGCTGTTTTTT. The full variable domain, its missing parts supplied by reference TRBV5-1 and TRBJ2-2, is KAGVTQTPRYLIKTRGQQVTLSCSPISGHRSVSWYQQTPGQGLQFLFEYFSETQRNKGNFPGRFSGRQFSNSRSEMNVSTLELGDSALYLCASSFLAGERTGELFFGEGSRLTVL.

The V gene is TRBV7-8, the J gene TRBJ1-1, with D possibly matching TRBD1 (5 bases). Between the trimmed V and J ends, which lost 1 base and 4 bases, there was a span of 13 bases. The CDR3 consists of 15 residues. CDR1 is SGHVS, CDR2 FQNEAQ, per germline. The CDR3 DNA reads TGTGCCAGCAGCTTAGTATCAGGGAAAGGCACTGAAGCTTTCTTT. This gives the protein CASSLVSGKGTEAFF.

This sequence joins TRBV19 and TRBJ2-4, with 9 bases identical to TRBD1. The CDR3 contains 14 residues. J gave up 9 bases and V 1 base, and 4 bases lay outside the gene matches. The germline gives CDR1 LNHDA, CDR2 SQIVND (reference sequence). The CDR3 DNA reads as TGTGCCAGTAGTATAGGGACAGGGGTGGGCATTCAGTACTTC. It is translated as CASSIGTGVGIQYF.

This clone was picked up one time. The chain has TRBV19 and TRBJ1-2; 9 bases map to TRBD1. The trim removed 8 bases at V and 4 bases at J, leaving 20 bases unmatched. The CDR3 length is 18 residues. Germline loops: CDR1 LNHDA, CDR2 SQIVND (reference sequence). The CDR3 here is CASDLSDRGGRGIYGYTF. The CDR3 region has the DNA TGTGCCAGTGACTTATCGGACAGGGGAGGTAGAGGGATCTATGGCTACACCTTC. The full variable domain, its missing parts supplied by reference TRBV19 and TRBJ1-2, is DGGITQSPKYLFRKEGQNVTLSCEQNLNHDAMYWYRQDPGQGLRLIYYSQIVNDFQKGDIAEGYSVSREKKESFPLTVTSAQKNPTAFYLCASDLSDRGGRGIYGYTFGSGTRLTVV.

This sequence joins TRBV9 and TRBJ1-1, with a possible D match to TRBD1 (6 bases). CDR3 length: 14 amino acids. Germline-derived CDR1 and CDR2 are SGDLS and YYNGEE. Trimming removed 0 bases from V and 3 bases from J, with 9 bases in between. The CDR3 sequence: CASSVVDSYTEAFF. CDR3 DNA sequence: TGTGCCAGCAGCGTAGTGGACAGCTACACTGAAGCTTTCTTT. Filled out from reference TRBV9 and TRBJ1-1, the complete variable domain reads DSGVTQTPKHLITATGQRVTLRCSPRSGDLSVYWYQQSLDQGLQFLIQYYNGEERAKGNILERFSAQQFPDLHSELNLSSLELGDSALYFCASSVVDSYTEAFFGQGTRLTVV.

The chain employs TRBV28 and TRBJ2-7, with TRBD1 identical over 9 bases. J lost 4 bases, V lost 5 bases, and 6 bases had no gene match. The CDR3 spans 14 residues. Germline-derived CDR1 and CDR2 are MDHEN and SYDVKM. The CDR3 region is CASSTGTGKYEQYF. The CDR3 nucleotides read TGTGCCAGCAGTACTGGGACAGGGAAGTACGAGCAGTACTTC. Full variable domain (outside the CDR3, taken from reference TRBV28 and TRBJ2-7): DVKVTQSSRYLVKRTGEKVFLECVQDMDHENMFWYRQDPGLGLRLIYFSYDVKMKEKGDIPEGYSVSREKKERFSLILESASTNQTSMYLCASSTGTGKYEQYFGPGTRLTVT.

CDR3 coding DNA: TGTGCCAGCAGCTCCGGACCGATCCAAGAGACCCAGTACTTC. This gives the protein CASSSGPIQETQYF. The J gene is TRBJ2-5, the V gene TRBV7-3, with D uncertain. The length of the CDR3 is 14 residues. Germline CDR1 reads SGHTA; CDR2 reads FQGTGA. Trimming took off 4 bases at V and 1 base at J, with 10 bases between the two ends.